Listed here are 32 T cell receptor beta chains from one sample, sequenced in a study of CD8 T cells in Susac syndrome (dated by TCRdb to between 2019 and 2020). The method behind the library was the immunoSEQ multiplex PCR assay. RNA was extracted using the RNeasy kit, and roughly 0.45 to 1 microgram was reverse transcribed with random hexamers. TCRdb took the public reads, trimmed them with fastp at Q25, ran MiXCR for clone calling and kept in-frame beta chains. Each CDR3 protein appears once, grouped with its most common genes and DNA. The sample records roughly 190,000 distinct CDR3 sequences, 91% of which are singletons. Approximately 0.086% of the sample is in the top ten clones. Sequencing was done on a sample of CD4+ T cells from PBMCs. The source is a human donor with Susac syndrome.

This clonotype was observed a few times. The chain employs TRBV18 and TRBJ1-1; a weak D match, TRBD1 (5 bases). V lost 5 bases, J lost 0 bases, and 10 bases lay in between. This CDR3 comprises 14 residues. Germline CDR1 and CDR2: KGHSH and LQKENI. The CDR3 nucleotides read TGTGCCAGCTCAGGCGGGACCTTGAACACTGAAGCTTTCTTT. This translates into CASSGGTLNTEAFF. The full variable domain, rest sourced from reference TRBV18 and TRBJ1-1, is NAGVMQNPRHLVRRRGQEARLRCSPMKGHSHVYWYRQLPEEGLKFMVYLQKENIIDESGMPKERFSAEFPKEGPSILRIQQVVRGDSAAYFCASSGGTLNTEAFFGQGTRLTVV.

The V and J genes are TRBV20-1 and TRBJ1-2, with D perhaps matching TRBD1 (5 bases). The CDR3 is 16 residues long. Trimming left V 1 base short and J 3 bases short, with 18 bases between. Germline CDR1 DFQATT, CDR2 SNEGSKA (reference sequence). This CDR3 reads CSARVFRVQGDYGYTF. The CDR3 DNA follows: TGCAGTGCTAGAGTCTTCAGGGTCCAAGGGGACTATGGCTACACCTTC.

The CDR3 DNA follows: TGCGCCAGCAGTCCAAACCCTCCGGGACAGCTCCCGTCCTATGGCTACACCTTC. As protein: CASSPNPPGQLPSYGYTF. This sequence joins TRBV10-2 and TRBJ1-2; 7 positions agree with TRBD1. After removal of 5 bases from V and 4 bases from J, the junction contained 19 bases not matched to a gene. From germline, CDR1 is WSHSY and CDR2 SAAADI. The CDR3 length is 18 residues.

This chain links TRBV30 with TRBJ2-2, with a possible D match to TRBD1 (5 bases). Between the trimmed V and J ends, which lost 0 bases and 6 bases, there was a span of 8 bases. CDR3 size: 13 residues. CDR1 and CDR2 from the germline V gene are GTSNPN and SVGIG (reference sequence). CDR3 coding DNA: TGTGCCTGGAGTGTGGTACAGGCCGGGGAGCTGTTTTTT. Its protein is CAWSVVQAGELFF. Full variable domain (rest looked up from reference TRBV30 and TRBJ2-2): SQTIHQWPATLVQPVGSPLSLECTVEGTSNPNLYWYRQAAGRGLQLLFYSVGIGQISSEVPQNLSASRPQDRQFILSSKKLLLSDSGFYLCAWSVVQAGELFFGEGSRLTVL.

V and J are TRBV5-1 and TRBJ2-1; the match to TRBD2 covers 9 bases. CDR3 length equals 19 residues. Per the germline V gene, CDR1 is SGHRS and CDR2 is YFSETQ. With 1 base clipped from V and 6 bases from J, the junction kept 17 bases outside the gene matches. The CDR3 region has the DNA TGCGCCAGCAGCTTGCGTGAGGCTAGCGGGGCCGCTCTTTTCAATGAGCAGTTCTTC. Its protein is CASSLREASGAALFNEQFF.

CDR3 DNA sequence: TGTGCCAGCAGCCAAGATCGGCGTCACACTGAAGCTTTCTTT. It specifies CASSQDRRHTEAFF. This chain links TRBV3-1 with TRBJ1-1; D is ambiguous. From germline, CDR1 is LGHDT and CDR2 YNNKEL (reference sequence). V dropped 0 bases and J dropped 3 bases, with 8 bases sitting between them. The CDR3 length is 14 residues.

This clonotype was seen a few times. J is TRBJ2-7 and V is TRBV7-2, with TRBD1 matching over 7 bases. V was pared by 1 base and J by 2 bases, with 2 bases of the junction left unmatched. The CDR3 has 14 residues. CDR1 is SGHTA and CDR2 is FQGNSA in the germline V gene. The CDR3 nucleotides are TGTGCCAGCAGCTTAGGGGACAGTACCTACGAGCAGTACTTC. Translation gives CASSLGDSTYEQYF.

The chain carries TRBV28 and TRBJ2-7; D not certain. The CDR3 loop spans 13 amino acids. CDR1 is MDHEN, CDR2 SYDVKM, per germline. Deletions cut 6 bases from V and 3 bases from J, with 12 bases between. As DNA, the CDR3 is TGTGCCAGCAGAATTAGCAAAAACTACGAGCAGTACTTC. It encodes CASRISKNYEQYF.

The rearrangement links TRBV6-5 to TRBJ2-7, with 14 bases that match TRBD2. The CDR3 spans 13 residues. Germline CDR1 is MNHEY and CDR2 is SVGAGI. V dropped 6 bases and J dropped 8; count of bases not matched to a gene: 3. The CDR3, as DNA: TGTGCCAGCAGGGGGACTAGCGGGGGAAAGCAGTACTTC. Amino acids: CASRGTSGGKQYF.

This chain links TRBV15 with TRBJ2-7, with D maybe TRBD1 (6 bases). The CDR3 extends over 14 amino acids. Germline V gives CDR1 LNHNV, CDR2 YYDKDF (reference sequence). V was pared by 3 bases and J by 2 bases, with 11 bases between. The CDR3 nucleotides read TGTGCCACCAGCAGTAGGACAGATGCCTACGAGCAGTACTTC. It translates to CATSSRTDAYEQYF.

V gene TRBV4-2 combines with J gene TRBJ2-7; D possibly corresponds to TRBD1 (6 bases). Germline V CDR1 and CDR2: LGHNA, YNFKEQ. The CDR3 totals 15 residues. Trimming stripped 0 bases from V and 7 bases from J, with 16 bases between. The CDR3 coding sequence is TGTGCCAGCAGCCAAGATTACCGGCAGGGGTATGAGCAGTACTTC. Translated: CASSQDYRQGYEQYF.

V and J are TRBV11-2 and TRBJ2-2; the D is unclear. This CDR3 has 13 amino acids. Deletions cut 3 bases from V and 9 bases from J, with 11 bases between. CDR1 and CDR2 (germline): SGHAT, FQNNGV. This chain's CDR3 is CASSLSPPRELFF. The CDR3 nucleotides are TGTGCCAGCAGCTTGAGCCCTCCCCGGGAGCTGTTTTTT.

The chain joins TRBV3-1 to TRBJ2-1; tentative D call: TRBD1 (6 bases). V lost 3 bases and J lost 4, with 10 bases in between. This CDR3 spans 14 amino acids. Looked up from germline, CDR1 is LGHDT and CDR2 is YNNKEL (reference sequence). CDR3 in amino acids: CASSQRDKYNEQFF. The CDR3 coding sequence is TGTGCCAGCAGCCAGAGGGACAAGTACAATGAGCAGTTCTTC.

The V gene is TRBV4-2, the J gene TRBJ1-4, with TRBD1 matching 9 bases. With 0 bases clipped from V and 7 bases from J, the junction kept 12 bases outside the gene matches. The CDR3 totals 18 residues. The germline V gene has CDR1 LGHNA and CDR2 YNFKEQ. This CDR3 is CASSQERGQGAGGEKLFF. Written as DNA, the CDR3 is TGTGCCAGCAGCCAAGAAAGGGGACAGGGAGCCGGGGGTGAAAAACTGTTTTTT.

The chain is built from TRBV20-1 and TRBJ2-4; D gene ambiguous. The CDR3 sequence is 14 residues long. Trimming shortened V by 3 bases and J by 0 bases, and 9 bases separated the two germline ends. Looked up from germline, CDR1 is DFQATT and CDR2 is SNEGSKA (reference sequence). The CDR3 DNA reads TGCAGTGCTAGGACCGGAGTAGCCAAAAACATTCAGTACTTC. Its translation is CSARTGVAKNIQYF.

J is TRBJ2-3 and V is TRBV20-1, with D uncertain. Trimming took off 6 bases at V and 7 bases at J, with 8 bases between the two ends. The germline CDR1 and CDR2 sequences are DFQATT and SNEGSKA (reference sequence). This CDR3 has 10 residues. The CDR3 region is CSAPPHTQYF. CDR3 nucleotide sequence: TGCAGTGCCCCCCCGCATACGCAGTATTTT.

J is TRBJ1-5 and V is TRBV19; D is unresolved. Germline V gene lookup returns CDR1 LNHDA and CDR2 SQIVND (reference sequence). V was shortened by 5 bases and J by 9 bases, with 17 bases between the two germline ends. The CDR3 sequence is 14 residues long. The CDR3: CASSSTATPPPQHF. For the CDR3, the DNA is TGTGCCAGTAGTTCCACAGCAACCCCTCCGCCCCAGCATTTT. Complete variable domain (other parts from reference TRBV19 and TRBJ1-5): DGGITQSPKYLFRKEGQNVTLSCEQNLNHDAMYWYRQDPGQGLRLIYYSQIVNDFQKGDIAEGYSVSREKKESFPLTVTSAQKNPTAFYLCASSSTATPPPQHFGDGTRLSIL.

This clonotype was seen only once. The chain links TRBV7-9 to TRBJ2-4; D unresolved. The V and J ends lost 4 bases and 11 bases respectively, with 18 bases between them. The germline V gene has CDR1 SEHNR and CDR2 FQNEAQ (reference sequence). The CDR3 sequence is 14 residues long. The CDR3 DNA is TGTGCCAGCAGCTGGGGTCGTGGGCCCCAAGTTCAGTACTTC. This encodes CASSWGRGPQVQYF.

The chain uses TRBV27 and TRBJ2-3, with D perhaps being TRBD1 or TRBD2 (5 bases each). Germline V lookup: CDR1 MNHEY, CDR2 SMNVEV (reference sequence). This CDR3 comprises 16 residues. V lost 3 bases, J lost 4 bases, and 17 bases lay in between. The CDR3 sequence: CASSLGPSWRADTQYF. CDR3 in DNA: TGTGCCAGCAGTTTGGGGCCCTCATGGCGGGCAGATACGCAGTATTTT.

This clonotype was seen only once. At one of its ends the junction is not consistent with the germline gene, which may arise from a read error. The CDR3 is CASSLEGGENYGYTF. CDR3 in DNA: TGCGCCAGCAGCTTGGAGGGTGGGGAAAACTACGGCTACACCTTC. The chain employs TRBV5-1 and TRBJ1-2; D gene uncertain. The CDR3 extends over 15 amino acids. Germline V lookup: CDR1 SGHRS, CDR2 YFSETQ.

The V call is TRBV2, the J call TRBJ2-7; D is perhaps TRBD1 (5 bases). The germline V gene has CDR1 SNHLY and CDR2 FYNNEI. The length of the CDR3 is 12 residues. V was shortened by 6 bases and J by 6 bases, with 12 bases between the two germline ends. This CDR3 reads CASRRTQGEQYF. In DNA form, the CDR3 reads TGTGCCAGCAGGAGGACCCAGGGCGAGCAGTACTTC. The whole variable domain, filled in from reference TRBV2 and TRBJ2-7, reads EPEVTQTPSHQVTQMGQEVILRCVPISNHLYFYWYRQILGQKVEFLVSFYNNEISEKSEIFDDQFSVERPDGSNFTLKIRSTKLEDSAMYFCASRRTQGEQYFGPGTRLTVT.

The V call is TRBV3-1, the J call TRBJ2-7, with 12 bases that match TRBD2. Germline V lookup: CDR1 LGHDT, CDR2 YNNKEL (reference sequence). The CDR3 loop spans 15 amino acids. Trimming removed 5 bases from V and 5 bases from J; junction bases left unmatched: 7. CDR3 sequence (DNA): TGTGCCAGCAGCTCATGGACTAGCGGGATACACGAGCAGTACTTC. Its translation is CASSSWTSGIHEQYF.

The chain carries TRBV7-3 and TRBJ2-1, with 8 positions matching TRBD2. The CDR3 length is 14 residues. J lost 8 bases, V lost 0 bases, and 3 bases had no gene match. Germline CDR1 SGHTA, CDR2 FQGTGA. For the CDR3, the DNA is TGTGCCAGCAGCTTAACGGGACTAGATGATGAGCAGTTCTTC. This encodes CASSLTGLDDEQFF.

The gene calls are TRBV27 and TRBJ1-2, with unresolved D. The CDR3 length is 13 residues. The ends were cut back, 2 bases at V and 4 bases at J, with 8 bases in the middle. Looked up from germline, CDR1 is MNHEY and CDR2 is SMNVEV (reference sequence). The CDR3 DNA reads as TGTGCCAGCAGTTTAATGGTGGGCTATGGCTACACCTTC. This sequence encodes CASSLMVGYGYTF.

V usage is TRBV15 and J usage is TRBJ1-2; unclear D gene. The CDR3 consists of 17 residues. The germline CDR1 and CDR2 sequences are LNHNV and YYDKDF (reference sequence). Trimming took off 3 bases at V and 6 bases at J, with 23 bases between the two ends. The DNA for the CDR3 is TGTGCCACCAGCAGCAAAGTTGCCGGGAACTCAGCGGATGGCTACACCTTC. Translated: CATSSKVAGNSADGYTF.

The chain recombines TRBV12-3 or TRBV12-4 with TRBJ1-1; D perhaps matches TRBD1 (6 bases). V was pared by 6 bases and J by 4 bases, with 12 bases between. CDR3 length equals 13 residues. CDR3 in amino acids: CASRRQEPTEAFF. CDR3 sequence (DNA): TGTGCCAGCAGGCGACAGGAGCCCACTGAAGCTTTCTTT.

The CDR3 region is CAISVVGNEQFF. CDR3 coding DNA: TGTGCCATCAGTGTTGTAGGGAATGAGCAGTTCTTC. This sequence joins TRBV10-3 and TRBJ2-1; D gene ambiguous. The V gene lost 4 bases and the J gene lost 7 bases, with 8 bases spanning the gap. The CDR3 length is 12 residues. Germline V lookup: CDR1 ENHRY, CDR2 SYGVKD.

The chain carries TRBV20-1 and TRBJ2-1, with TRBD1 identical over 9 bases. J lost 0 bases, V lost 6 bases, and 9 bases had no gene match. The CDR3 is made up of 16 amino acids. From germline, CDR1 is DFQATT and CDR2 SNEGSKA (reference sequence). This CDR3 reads CSADRTGASSYNEQFF. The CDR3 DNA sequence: TGCAGTGCCGACCGGACAGGGGCGAGCTCCTACAATGAGCAGTTCTTC.

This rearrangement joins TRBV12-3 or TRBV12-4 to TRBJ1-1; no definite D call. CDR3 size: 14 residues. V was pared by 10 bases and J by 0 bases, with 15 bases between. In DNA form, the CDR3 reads TGTGCCACCTCGGGCCGGTACTTGAACACTGAAGCTTTCTTT. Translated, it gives CATSGRYLNTEAFF.

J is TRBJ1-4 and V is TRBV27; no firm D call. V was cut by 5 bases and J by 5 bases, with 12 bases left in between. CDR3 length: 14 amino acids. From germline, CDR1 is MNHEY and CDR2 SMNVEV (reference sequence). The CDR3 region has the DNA TGTGCCAGCAGTCACCGCGGGCTAAATGAAAAACTGTTTTTT. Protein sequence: CASSHRGLNEKLFF.

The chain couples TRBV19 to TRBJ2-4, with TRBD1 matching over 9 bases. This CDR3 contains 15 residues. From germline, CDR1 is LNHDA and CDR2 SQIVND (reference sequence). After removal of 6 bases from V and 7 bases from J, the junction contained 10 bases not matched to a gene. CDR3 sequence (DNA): TGTGCCAGTAGGGCCCGGGACAGGGAGTCGAACATTCAGTACTTC. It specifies CASRARDRESNIQYF.

CDR3 coding DNA: TGTGCCAGCAGCTTAGTAGTCTCGGGTGAAAAACTGTTTTTT. The encoded protein is CASSLVVSGEKLFF. J is TRBJ1-4 and V is TRBV7-8; D call uncertain. Germline CDR1 reads SGHVS; CDR2 reads FQNEAQ. The CDR3 runs to 14 residues. Trimming shortened V by 1 base and J by 7 bases, and 10 bases separated the two germline ends.